The 17 T cell receptor beta chains below all came from one sample that was sequenced in a study of T cell responses to AZD1222 COVID-19 vaccine. Libraries were prepared by immunoSEQ multiplex PCR; TCRdb keeps only in-frame clonotypes and omits some of them. The sample yields about 69,000 clones, roughly 83% seen once. The source material was peripheral blood, sampled 28 days after the second AZD1222 dose. These receptors were collected from an adult who received the AZD1222 COVID-19 vaccine.

The chain employs TRBV2 and TRBJ2-7; TRBD1 is a possible D gene (5 bases). The CDR3 covers 14 residues. Germline V CDR1 and CDR2: SNHLY, FYNNEI. Deletions cut 2 bases from V and 5 bases from J, with 13 bases between. CDR3 loop: CASSEQGSFDEQYF. The CDR3, as DNA: TGTGCCAGCAGTGAACAGGGCTCGTTCGACGAGCAGTACTTC. Based on the CDR3 plus reference TRBV2 and TRBJ2-7, the full variable domain is EPEVTQTPSHQVTQMGQEVILRCVPISNHLYFYWYRQILGQKVEFLVSFYNNEISEKSEIFDDQFSVERPDGSNFTLKIRSTKLEDSAMYFCASSEQGSFDEQYFGPGTRLTVT.

This clone occurred once. The J gene is TRBJ1-2, the V gene TRBV6-5, with TRBD1 as a possible D gene (5 bases). V was shortened by 2 bases and J by 4 bases, with 8 bases between the two germline ends. The CDR3 sequence is 13 residues long. Germline CDR1 is MNHEY and CDR2 is SVGAGI. The CDR3 DNA reads as TGTGCCAGCAGTTACGGGGCAACCTATGGCTACACCTTC. Translated, it gives CASSYGATYGYTF.

The chain combines TRBV20-1 with TRBJ2-7, with 7 bases identical to TRBD1. Germline values: CDR1 DFQATT, CDR2 SNEGSKA (reference sequence). The CDR3 length is 11 residues. The J segment lost 11 bases and the V segment lost 3 bases, leaving 7 bases of the junction unmatched. The CDR3 coding sequence is TGCAGTGCTAGGGAAACAGGGGCGGAGTACTTC. Amino acid sequence: CSARETGAEYF.

In DNA form, the CDR3 reads TGTGCCAGCGGGGGGGCAGCGGGAGCCCTCCAGCAGTACTTC. It encodes CASGGAAGALQQYF. This rearrangement joins TRBV7-8 to TRBJ2-7; TRBD2 agrees at 8 bases. Germline CDR1 reads SGHVS; CDR2 reads FQNEAQ. V trimming: 8 bases; J trimming: 8 bases; junction bases outside the gene matches: 14. CDR3 length: 14 residues.

The chain uses TRBV6-5 and TRBJ1-2, with 11 bases matching TRBD1. The CDR3 runs 15 residues. V dropped 2 bases and J dropped 8; count of bases not matched to a gene: 7. CDR1 is MNHEY, CDR2 SVGAGI, per germline. CDR3: CASSYGGQGAGGYTF. CDR3 coding DNA: TGTGCCAGCAGTTACGGTGGACAGGGGGCTGGCGGCTACACCTTC.

V is TRBV19 and J is TRBJ2-2; 7 positions agree with TRBD1. The CDR3 consists of 15 residues. The germline gives CDR1 LNHDA, CDR2 SQIVND (reference sequence). Germline trimming cut 4 bases from V and 5 bases from J; bases unmatched to any gene: 7. The CDR3 is CASSTNRGSTGELFF. The CDR3 DNA is TGTGCCAGTAGTACCAACAGGGGTTCAACCGGGGAGCTGTTTTTT.

The chain couples TRBV2 to TRBJ2-2; no clear D. CDR1 is SNHLY and CDR2 is FYNNEI in the germline V gene. V lost 3 bases, J lost 1 base, and 12 bases lay in between. This CDR3 is 16 amino acids long. The CDR3 sequence: CASSEVGLVNTGELFF. The CDR3 nucleotides read TGTGCCAGCAGTGAGGTTGGGCTAGTGAACACCGGGGAGCTGTTTTTT.

This sequence joins TRBV20-1 and TRBJ2-3; D may be TRBD1 (6 bases). Germline V gives CDR1 DFQATT, CDR2 SNEGSKA (reference sequence). This CDR3 has 11 amino acids. CDR3 loop: CSLLLGGTQYF. CDR3 DNA: TGCAGCCTTTTATTAGGGGGTACGCAGTATTTT.

The chain links TRBV7-2 to TRBJ1-2; D remains unclear. Trimming cost V 7 bases and J 4 bases, with 13 bases left between them. Germline lookup yields CDR1 SGHTA and CDR2 FQGNSA. The CDR3 is 13 residues long. CDR3 sequence: CASIAAPLYGYTF. In DNA, the CDR3 is TGTGCCAGCATCGCGGCCCCCCTCTATGGCTACACCTTC.

This rearrangement joins TRBV6-5 to TRBJ1-1; D is uncertain. CDR3 length: 12 residues. Between the trimmed V and J ends, which lost 8 bases and 6 bases, there was a span of 13 bases. Germline V gene data show CDR1 as MNHEY and CDR2 as SVGAGI. DNA for the CDR3: TGTGCCAGCGAGGGCGTGTTCGCTGAAGCTTTCTTT. Its translation: CASEGVFAEAFF.

The rearrangement joins TRBV7-9 to TRBJ2-7; no reliable D call. V dropped 4 bases and J dropped 0 bases, with 10 bases sitting between them. The CDR3 loop spans 14 amino acids. The germline V gene has CDR1 SEHNR and CDR2 FQNEAQ (reference sequence). The DNA of the CDR3 is TGTGCCAGCAGCTCCCAGGTCGGCTCCTACGAGCAGTACTTC. Its translation is CASSSQVGSYEQYF.

The chain carries TRBV18 and TRBJ2-3; D call uncertain. Germline assignment: CDR1 KGHSH and CDR2 LQKENI. Trimming removed 1 base at V and 5 bases at J, with 4 bases between. The CDR3 spans 12 residues. CDR3 nucleotides: TGTGCCAGCTCACCACAAGGAGATACGCAGTATTTT. Its translation is CASSPQGDTQYF.

The chain uses TRBV2 and TRBJ2-5, with D possibly matching TRBD2 (6 bases). With 8 bases removed from V and 5 bases from J, the gap between germline ends came to 18 bases. Germline V gene lookup returns CDR1 SNHLY and CDR2 FYNNEI. This CDR3 contains 14 residues. This chain's CDR3 is CASQLVLAWETQYF. As DNA, the CDR3 is TGTGCCAGCCAGTTAGTTCTAGCGTGGGAGACCCAGTACTTC.

V usage is TRBV6-5 and J usage is TRBJ1-3, with unresolved D. The length of the CDR3 is 13 residues. With 6 bases removed from V and 1 base from J, the gap between germline ends came to 7 bases. Germline V gene sequence: CDR1 MNHEY, CDR2 SVGAGI. The CDR3 spells CASRGISGNTIYF. For the CDR3, the DNA is TGTGCCAGCAGAGGCATTTCTGGAAACACCATATATTTT.

CDR3 nucleotide sequence: TGTGCCAGCAGCTTAGTATTGGGGGTTAGCAATCAGCCCCAGCATTTT. Its protein product is CASSLVLGVSNQPQHF. V is TRBV11-2 and J is TRBJ1-5; tentatively, D is TRBD1 (5 bases). The V gene lost 1 base and the J gene lost 0 bases, with 10 bases spanning the gap. The CDR3 has 16 residues. The V gene's germline CDR1 is SGHAT and CDR2 FQNNGV.

V gene TRBV6-1 combines with J gene TRBJ1-5, with 10 bases aligning to TRBD1. CDR3 length: 19 residues. Germline trimming cut 3 bases from V and 2 bases from J; bases unmatched to any gene: 13. CDR1 MNHNS and CDR2 SASEGT come from the germline V gene. CDR3 nucleotides: TGTGCCAGCAGTGATGACGGGACAGGGGTTTTTAGAGGCAATCAGCCCCAGCATTTT. Amino acids: CASSDDGTGVFRGNQPQHF.

The chain links TRBV7-2 to TRBJ1-1; no clear D. V shed 2 bases and J shed 7 bases, with 11 bases lying between them. The length of the CDR3 is 13 residues. The V gene's germline CDR1 is SGHTA and CDR2 FQGNSA. CDR3 sequence reads: CASSLFDGGEAFF. The CDR3 DNA reads TGTGCCAGCAGCTTATTTGATGGAGGTGAAGCTTTCTTT.